This T cell receptor beta chain was obtained from a study of blood T cell repertoires in COVID-19. Across the study: Specimens from acute and convalescent COVID-19 originated in the United States, Italy and Spain. The analysed material was cDNA or gDNA that came from T cells, B-cell-depleted T cells, or PBMCs.

The study recruited people aged roughly 18 to 89 years across about two dozen US areas. How the authors handled the data: Nucleated cell counts were estimated from reference gene primer amplification. The method was immunoSEQ multiplex PCR; TCRdb's version includes in-frame clones alone and lacks a portion of them. For V, J and clone size, that table is used; D and trimming come from the DNA. The sample shows about 300,000 clones, approximately 89% of them seen only once. The sequence was obtained from a woman in her forties or fifties who had been exposed to COVID-19. Sample: PBMCs or T cells enriched from blood (not recorded which).

The CDR3 bases are TGTGCCAGCAGCTGGGGCAAGGGGGTATCGTACAATGAGCAGTTCTTC. Amino acid sequence: CASSWGKGVSYNEQFF. This chain links TRBV6-2 or TRBV6-3 with TRBJ2-1; tentatively, D is TRBD1 (6 bases). CDR3 length: 16 amino acids. Between the trimmed V and J ends, which lost 6 bases and 4 bases, there was a span of 19 bases. CDR1 is MNHEY and CDR2 is SVGEGT in the germline V gene.